One and the same sample provided the 23 T cell receptor beta chains below, sequenced in a study of response to subunit inactivated influenza vaccine. TCRdb passed the RT-PCR reads through MiXCR, listing each CDR3 protein once. The table includes about 540,000 distinct CDR3 sequences, approximately 24% detected once. The sample also formed part of further work on T cells expressing NK-cell markers. That source reports: Making the TCR beta cDNA relied on 5'RACE template switching with UMIs.

The sequencing here drew on CD4+ T cells sorted from PBMCs, taken roughly 12 days after vaccination. These receptors were taken from a man aged 45 to 65 who received an inactivated influenza vaccine.

This clonotype was seen repeatedly, ten times or more. This chain links TRBV25-1 with TRBJ2-7; D is ambiguous. CDR1 MGHDK and CDR2 SYGVNS come from the germline V gene. The V end was cut by 6 bases, the J end by 2 bases, with 11 bases between. CDR3 length: 13 amino acids. In DNA form, the CDR3 reads TGTGCCAGCAGAGATATCCACCCCTACGAGCAGTACTTC. Protein: CASRDIHPYEQYF.

This clonotype was seen a few times. The CDR3: CASSWGLTSTDTQYF. CDR3 coding DNA: TGTGCCAGCAGCTGGGGGCTGACGTCCACAGATACGCAGTATTTT. The chain couples TRBV5-4 to TRBJ2-3; tentatively, D is TRBD1 (6 bases). The CDR3 runs 15 residues. The V gene lost 3 bases and the J gene lost 2 bases, with 13 bases spanning the gap. Germline V gene data show CDR1 as SGHNT and CDR2 as YYREEE (reference sequence).

This clonotype was recorded a few times. The gene calls are TRBV5-1 and TRBJ2-5; TRBD1 matches 8 bases. Germline CDR1 is SGHRS and CDR2 is YFSETQ. This CDR3 is built from 15 residues. After removal of 4 bases from V and 2 bases from J, the junction contained 7 bases not matched to a gene. The CDR3 here is CASSATGTGQETQYF. The CDR3 bases are TGCGCCAGCAGCGCAACCGGGACAGGACAAGAGACCCAGTACTTC.

The chain carries TRBV6-4 and TRBJ2-5; 10 bases agree with TRBD1. Germline CDR1 MRHNA, CDR2 SNTAGT. The CDR3 covers 15 residues. The ends lost 6 bases at V and 3 bases at J; junction bases unmatched: 7. This chain's CDR3 is CASSQSGTGEETQYF. The CDR3 DNA is TGTGCCAGCAGCCAGTCCGGGACAGGGGAAGAGACCCAGTACTTC.

This clonotype was seen only a few times. V gene TRBV5-1 combines with J gene TRBJ1-1; 7 bases are shared with TRBD1. The germline V gene encodes CDR1 SGHRS and CDR2 YFSETQ. Unmatched junction bases numbered 7, after V lost 3 bases and J lost 5 bases. The CDR3 length is 14 residues. CDR3 DNA: TGCGCCAGCAGCTCAACAGGGGTTGGAACTGAAGCTTTCTTT. As protein: CASSSTGVGTEAFF.

This clonotype was seen a few times. The V call is TRBV6-2 or TRBV6-3, the J call TRBJ2-7, with D tentatively TRBD1 (5 bases). Germline V gives CDR1 MNHEY, CDR2 SVGEGT. CDR3 length: 17 residues. V was shortened by 7 bases and J by 2 bases, with 24 bases between the two germline ends. Written as DNA, the CDR3 is TGTGCCAGCACCCCCTTGGGTCAGGGCAGTGGCCCCTACGAGCAGTACTTC. Translation gives CASTPLGQGSGPYEQYF.

The table lists this clonotype with many counts. The genes are TRBV24-1 and TRBJ2-2; D is possibly TRBD2 (6 bases). Germline V lookup: CDR1 KGHDR, CDR2 SFDVKD. With 5 bases removed from V and 2 bases from J, the gap between germline ends came to 14 bases. The CDR3 extends over 16 amino acids. The CDR3 region is CATSGPGSQNTGELFF. DNA of the CDR3: TGTGCCACCAGTGGCCCCGGGAGTCAAAACACCGGGGAGCTGTTTTTT.

This chain connects TRBV20-1 to TRBJ2-3, with TRBD2 identical over 8 bases. Losses at the gene ends were 3 bases for V and 3 bases for J; bases not matched to a gene: 8. Per germline, CDR1 DFQATT and CDR2 SNEGSKA (reference sequence). CDR3 length: 15 amino acids. The chain's CDR3 is CSASSASGSTDTQYF. The CDR3 DNA is TGCAGTGCTAGCTCGGCGAGCGGGAGTACAGATACGCAGTATTTT.

This clonotype was picked up a small number of times. This chain uses TRBV18 with TRBJ2-5; the D gene is possibly TRBD2 (5 bases). The CDR3 length is 13 residues. Between the trimmed V and J ends, which lost 1 base and 5 bases, there was a span of 8 bases. Germline V lookup: CDR1 KGHSH, CDR2 LQKENI. The CDR3 DNA reads TGTGCCAGCTCACCACAGGACTTTGAGACCCAGTACTTC. This gives the protein CASSPQDFETQYF. Supplemented by reference TRBV18 and TRBJ2-5, the full variable domain reads NAGVMQNPRHLVRRRGQEARLRCSPMKGHSHVYWYRQLPEEGLKFMVYLQKENIIDESGMPKERFSAEFPKEGPSILRIQQVVRGDSAAYFCASSPQDFETQYFGPGTRLLVL.

The gene calls are TRBV28 and TRBJ2-7; tentative D call: TRBD1 (6 bases). CDR1 is MDHEN and CDR2 is SYDVKM in the germline V gene. This CDR3 is 15 amino acids long. V lost 4 bases, J lost 1 base, and 14 bases lay in between. The CDR3 region has the DNA TGTGCCAGCAGTTCCCATACAGGACAGTCCTACGAGCAGTACTTC. This gives the protein CASSSHTGQSYEQYF.

V is TRBV15 and J is TRBJ2-5, with 11 bases that match TRBD2. CDR3 length: 19 residues. Germline CDR1 and CDR2: LNHNV and YYDKDF (reference sequence). Germline trimming cut 1 base from V and 5 bases from J; bases unmatched to any gene: 15. DNA for the CDR3: TGTGCCACCAGCAGAGGTCCCTCTAGCGGGAGGTCTAGTAGGGAGACCCAGTACTTC. This encodes CATSRGPSSGRSSRETQYF. The whole variable domain, filled in from reference TRBV15 and TRBJ2-5, reads DAMVIQNPRYQVTQFGKPVTLSCSQTLNHNVMYWYQQKSSQAPKLLFHYYDKDFNNEADTPDNFQSRRPNTSFCFLDIRSPGLGDTAMYLCATSRGPSSGRSSRETQYFGPGTRLLVL.

V gene TRBV5-1 combines with J gene TRBJ2-4, with a weak D call TRBD1 (6 bases). There are 15 residues in the CDR3. Deletions cut 4 bases from V and 7 bases from J, with 18 bases between. Germline V lookup: CDR1 SGHRS, CDR2 YFSETQ. CDR3 DNA sequence: TGCGCCAGCAGCATCCTCGGGACAAGGGGGAACATTCAGTACTTC. Its translation is CASSILGTRGNIQYF.

CDR3 DNA: TGTGCCAGCAGCTTGCGACCTAACGTGGAGAATGAGCAGTTCTTC. Translating gives CASSLRPNVENEQFF. The V and J genes are TRBV7-9 and TRBJ2-1; no clear D gene. Trimming took off 3 bases at V and 7 bases at J, with 16 bases between the two ends. The CDR3 is made up of 15 amino acids. Germline CDR1 SEHNR, CDR2 FQNEAQ (reference sequence). The whole variable domain, remainder taken from reference TRBV7-9 and TRBJ2-1, is DTGVSQNPRHKITKRGQNVTFRCDPISEHNRLYWYRQTLGQGPEFLTYFQNEAQLEKSRLLSDRFSAERPKGSFSTLEIQRTEQGDSAMYLCASSLRPNVENEQFFGPGTRLTVL.

This clonotype was observed a single time. The chain recombines TRBV6-1 with TRBJ2-1; 7 nucleotides line up with TRBD2. J gave up 4 bases and V 5 bases, and 17 bases lay outside the gene matches. Germline CDR1 and CDR2: MNHNS and SASEGT. CDR3 length: 18 amino acids. The CDR3 reads CASSLTATKRTSYNEQFF. For the CDR3, the DNA is TGTGCCAGCAGTCTTACAGCTACGAAACGGACTAGTTACAATGAGCAGTTCTTC.

V and J are TRBV20-1 and TRBJ2-5; D is uncertain. The CDR3 sequence is 12 residues long. Looked up from germline, CDR1 is DFQATT and CDR2 is SNEGSKA (reference sequence). V lost 4 bases to trimming and J lost 1 base, with 7 bases between them. In nucleotides, the CDR3 is TGCAGTGCTACCGGGTCCCAAGAGACCCAGTACTTC. It encodes CSATGSQETQYF.

In this sample, this clonotype turned up a few times. The rearrangement joins TRBV7-2 to TRBJ2-2, with no clear D. The germline gives CDR1 SGHTA, CDR2 FQGNSA. The V gene lost 1 base and the J gene lost 6 bases, with 12 bases spanning the gap. The CDR3 has 15 residues. CDR3 in DNA: TGTGCCAGCAGCTTAGTTTTGTTGCCCCCCGGGGAGCTGTTTTTT. Translated, it gives CASSLVLLPPGELFF.

In its sample, this clonotype was seen many times. This chain joins TRBV11-2 and TRBJ2-5; possible D gene TRBD1, 5 bases. CDR1 SGHAT and CDR2 FQNNGV come from the germline V gene. This CDR3 has 12 residues. The germline V and J ends were trimmed by 6 bases and 3 bases, with 8 bases remaining between them. CDR3 sequence reads: CASSSGKETQYF. In DNA, the CDR3 is TGTGCCAGCAGTTCAGGGAAAGAGACCCAGTACTTC.

This clonotype was seen a few times. The germline gene is not matched at one end of the junction; a read error may be the cause. This chain joins TRBV6-1 and TRBJ2-7; 7 nucleotides line up with TRBD1. This CDR3 has 14 amino acids. CDR1 and CDR2 from the germline V gene are MNHNS and SASEGT. CDR3 residues: CASCDRVPSYEQYF. CDR3 coding DNA: TGTGCCAGCTGTGACAGGGTGCCCTCCTACGAGCAGTACTTC.

The table lists this clonotype with a few counts. The V gene is TRBV7-2, the J gene TRBJ2-7; D is uncertain. The germline V and J ends were trimmed by 3 bases and 6 bases, with 15 bases remaining between them. Germline assignment: CDR1 SGHTA and CDR2 FQGNSA. There are 14 residues in the CDR3. The DNA for the CDR3 is TGTGCCAGCAGCTTCGTGGCGGTTGCCGGCGAGCAGTACTTC. It specifies CASSFVAVAGEQYF.

The table lists this clonotype with many counts. The V and J genes are TRBV4-3 and TRBJ2-1; TRBD2 matches at 13 bases. From germline, CDR1 is LGHNA and CDR2 YSLEER. V lost 4 bases to trimming and J lost 7 bases; unmatched junction nucleotides: 4. This CDR3 is built from 15 residues. The CDR3 DNA sequence: TGCGCCAGCAGCCCCGGACTAGCGGGAGCAAATGAGCAGTTCTTC. Translated: CASSPGLAGANEQFF.

This rearrangement joins TRBV20-1 to TRBJ2-7; D is unresolved. CDR3 length: 15 amino acids. V lost 2 bases and J 2 bases, leaving 16 bases between the germline ends. Germline-derived CDR1 and CDR2 are DFQATT and SNEGSKA (reference sequence). The CDR3 protein is CSARSGTKNTYEQYF. Here the CDR3 DNA reads TGCAGTGCTAGATCAGGCACCAAAAACACCTACGAGCAGTACTTC.

The CDR3, as DNA: TGTGCCAGCTCACCGGGGACAGGGGGGACCGAGCAGTACTTC. Encoded protein: CASSPGTGGTEQYF. The chain uses TRBV18 and TRBJ2-7; the match to TRBD1 covers 11 bases. The J segment lost 6 bases and the V segment lost 3 bases, leaving 4 bases of the junction unmatched. Germline V gives CDR1 KGHSH, CDR2 LQKENI. The CDR3 length is 14 residues.

This sequence joins TRBV18 and TRBJ2-2; D ambiguous. Trimming removed 1 base at V and 0 bases at J, with 12 bases between. In germline, CDR1 is KGHSH, CDR2 LQKENI. This CDR3 has 17 residues. CDR3 DNA sequence: TGTGCCAGCTCACCACGATCTGGGATCGCGAACACCGGGGAGCTGTTTTTT. It codes for CASSPRSGIANTGELFF.